The T cell receptor beta chain under discussion was sequenced for a study of T cells expressing NK-cell markers. Study-level background: Sequencing covered eight donors, seven HCMV-seropositive and one seronegative. General observations from the study: Dominant NKG2C+ clonotypes were found to form 1.0-7.0% of CD8+ T cells in six donors. Leadership of the CD3+CD56-NKG2C+ fraction also belonged to these clonotypes in a handful of donors.

The germline CDR1 and CDR2 sequences are MNHNS and SASEGT. This CDR3 has 15 amino acids. As concerns this clonotype: Its target is unknown.

TCRdb re-called the 5' RACE reads and gives one entry per CDR3 protein, without DNA. The specimen's table records fewer than 40,000 distinct CDR3 sequences. Material for sequencing was blood T cells: a sorted CD56 or NKG2C T cell subset, CD4+ or CD8+ T cells, or bulk PBMC T cells (not recorded which). This clonotype was sampled from a woman between 18 and 70 years old in good health. The chain links TRBV6-1 to TRBJ2-1; TCRdb selects TRBD1, and the lack of DNA leaves this call unchecked. CDR3 amino acids: CASSIQGLTYNEQFF.